This record covers a single T cell receptor (beta chain). This clone was counted between two and nine times. The clone's antigen remains unknown. One base away there is no much larger clone; base qualities are not given. This sample was taken from a study of blood T cell repertoires in COVID-19 (TCRdb year 2020). Notes on the research overall: Collaborator samples came from the United States, Italy and Spain and covered acute and convalescent phases of COVID-19. The prospective study material was composed of cDNA or gDNA derived from T cells, B-cell-depleted T cells, or PBMCs. The dataset comprised deeply sampled blood TCRbeta repertoires from subjects exposed to, actively infected with, or recovered from COVID-19. The repertoires were released in a freely available public database meant as a resource for research on the immune response to SARS-CoV-2. Samples were obtained from the ongoing ImmuneRACE study (first 160 participants) and from about 1,300 subjects provided by 6 global collaborators. Sample metadata almost always included a de-identified subject ID, COVID-19 status, age in years and sex. Where available, HLA class I and class II types were obtained from metadata supplied by the sample provider rather than from assay-based typing. Overall study results and their limits: The quantity of clinical and demographic metadata differed by source and by participant and was supplied without curation.

TCRbeta CDR3 regions were amplified from genomic DNA using the immunoSEQ Assay, a bias-controlled multiplex PCR. In the paper's pipeline: Within the assay, amplification of reference gene primers was used to estimate how many nucleated cells each sample contained. To quantify the absolute abundance of each unique TCRbeta CDR3 rearrangement, sequence reads were collapsed and filtered. For each sample, productive Simpson clonality was calculated as the square root of Simpson's diversity index over productive rearrangements. TCRdb holds this immuneACCESS table with in-frame rearrangements only. Some clones are missing; in checked studies, unresolved V genes explain under half, and the rest has no known cause. V, J and clone size derive from that table, while D and trimming were established from the DNA sequence. This sample has hundreds of thousands of clones in its table, and around nine tenths of those were observed once. The ten largest clones capture approximately 9.4% of the sample.

In the prospective study, participants were roughly 18 to 100 years old, resided in under 30 geographic areas of the United States, and were enrolled through a virtual design. Cohort assignment in the prospective study relied on participant-reported clinical history from a screening survey and a study questionnaire. ImmuneRACE Cohort 3 recovered participants were defined by two consecutive negative NP/OP PCR tests, healthcare professional clearance, or symptom resolution. In the prospective study, mobile phlebotomists collected whole blood, serum and a nasopharyngeal or oropharyngeal swab from each participant. Participants in the prospective study had the option to provide additional blood draws and questionnaires over an approximately 2-month period. Prospective study blood samples were shipped either frozen or at room temperature before DNA extraction. This sequence originates from a woman in her forties who had recovered from COVID-19. Source material: PBMCs or T cells enriched from blood (not recorded which).

The CDR3 is CASSLPLGREGYNEQFF. The sequenced DNA is TGTGCCAGCAGCTTACCCCTGGGGCGGGAGGGGTACAATGAGCAGTTCTTC. The V and J genes are TRBV7-6 and TRBJ2-1, with 9 bases aligning to TRBD2. At the junction V is shortened by 2 bases and J by 4 bases; bases outside the gene matches: 9. The CDR1 and CDR2 encoded by the germline V gene are SGHVS and FNYEAQ. The CDR3 has 17 amino acids, counting the end cysteine and phenylalanine. The sequence is cut down to CDR3 DNA, 51 bases in frame from base 1.